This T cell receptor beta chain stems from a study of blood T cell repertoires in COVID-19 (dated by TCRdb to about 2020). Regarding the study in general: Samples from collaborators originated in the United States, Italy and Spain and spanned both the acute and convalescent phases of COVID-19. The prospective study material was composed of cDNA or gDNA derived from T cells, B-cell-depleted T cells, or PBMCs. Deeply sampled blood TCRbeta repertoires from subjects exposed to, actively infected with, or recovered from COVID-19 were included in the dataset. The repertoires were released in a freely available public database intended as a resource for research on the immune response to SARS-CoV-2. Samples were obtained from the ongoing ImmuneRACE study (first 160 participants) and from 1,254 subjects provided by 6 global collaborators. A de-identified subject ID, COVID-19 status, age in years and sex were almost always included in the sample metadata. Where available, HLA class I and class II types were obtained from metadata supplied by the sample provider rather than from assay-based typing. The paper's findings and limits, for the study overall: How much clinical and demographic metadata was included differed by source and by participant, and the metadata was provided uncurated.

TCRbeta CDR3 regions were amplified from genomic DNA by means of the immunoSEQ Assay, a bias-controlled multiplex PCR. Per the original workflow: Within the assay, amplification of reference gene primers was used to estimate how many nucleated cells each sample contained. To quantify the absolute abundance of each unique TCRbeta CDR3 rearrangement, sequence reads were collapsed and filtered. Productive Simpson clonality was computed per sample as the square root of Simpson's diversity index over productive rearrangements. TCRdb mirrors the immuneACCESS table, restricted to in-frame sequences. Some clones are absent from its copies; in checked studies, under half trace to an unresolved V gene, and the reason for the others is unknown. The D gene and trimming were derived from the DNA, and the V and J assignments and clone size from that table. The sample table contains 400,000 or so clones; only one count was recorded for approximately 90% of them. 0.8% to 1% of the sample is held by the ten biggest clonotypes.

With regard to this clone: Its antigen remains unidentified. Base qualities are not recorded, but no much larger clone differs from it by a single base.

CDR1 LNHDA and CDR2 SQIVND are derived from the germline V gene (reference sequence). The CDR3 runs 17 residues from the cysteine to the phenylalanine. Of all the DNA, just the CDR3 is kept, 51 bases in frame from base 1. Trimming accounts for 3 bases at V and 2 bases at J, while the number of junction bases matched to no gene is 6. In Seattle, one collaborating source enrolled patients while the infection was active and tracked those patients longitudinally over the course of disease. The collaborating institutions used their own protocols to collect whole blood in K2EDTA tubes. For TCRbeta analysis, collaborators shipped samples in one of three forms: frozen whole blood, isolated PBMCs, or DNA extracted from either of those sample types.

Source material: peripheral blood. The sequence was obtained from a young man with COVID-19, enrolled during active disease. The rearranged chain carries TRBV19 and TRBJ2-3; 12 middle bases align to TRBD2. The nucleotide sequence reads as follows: TGTGCCAGTAGTATTCCCCGGACTAGCGGGGACACAGATACGCAGTATTTT. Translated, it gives CASSIPRTSGDTDTQYF.